This is a list of T cell receptor beta chains from one sample in a study of Ad26.COV2.S vaccination and SARS-CoV-2 variants. Sequencing used immunoSEQ multiplex PCR; TCRdb keeps in-frame clones, though not all of them. This table holds 380,000 or so clones, around 89% found once. Sequenced here: peripheral blood, sampled in a trial of Ad26.COV2.S vaccine versus placebo. These receptor sequences come from a person aged 18 to 65 who received the Ad26.COV2.S COVID-19 vaccine or a placebo. CDR3s include the opening cysteine and the closing phenylalanine or tryptophan. A D gene is named only where the DNA matches it firmly. Clone size appears in some rows only: once, few, many, or a class for an expanded clone.

CDR3 DNA	CDR3 protein	J gene	D gene	clone size	V gene
TGTGCCAGCAGTAAACAGGGAAGGAGTGGCTACACCTTC	CASSKQGRSGYTF	TRBJ1-2	.	.	TRBV12-3/TRBV12-4
TGTGCCAGCAGAGATAGTATCGGGGAGCAGTACTTC	CASRDSIGEQYF	TRBJ2-7	.	once	TRBV6-5
TGTGCCAGTAGGGGGTTCAGCGGGGGCCACTACACAGATACGCAGTATTTT	CASRGFSGGHYTDTQYF	TRBJ2-3	TRBD2	.	TRBV2
TGTGCCAGCAGCGCGGACCGGGACAGGGGAAAGGTCCTCTCCTACGAGCAGTACTTC	CASSADRDRGKVLSYEQYF	TRBJ2-7	TRBD1	.	TRBV28
TGCAGCGTTGAGAAAAGCCTGATGGACGGGGAGCTGTTTTTT	CSVEKSLMDGELFF	TRBJ2-2	.	many	TRBV29-1
TGCGCCAGCAGCCAAGAGGGGACAGCCAACTATGGCTACACCTTC	CASSQEGTANYGYTF	TRBJ1-2	TRBD1	.	TRBV4-3
TGTGCCAGCAGCGTAGCGCCAGGGATGCCCATCGCAGATACGCAGTATTTT	CASSVAPGMPIADTQYF	TRBJ2-3	.	.	TRBV9
TGCGCCAGCAGTAACGGCGGGCAGGGCGGAGAGACCCAGTACTTC	CASSNGGQGGETQYF	TRBJ2-5	.	.	TRBV5-1
TGTGCCAGCAGTCCGACAGGGAAGGTGAGTCAGCCCCAGCATTTT	CASSPTGKVSQPQHF	TRBJ1-5	TRBD1	.	TRBV6-5
TGCAGTGCTAGTAGGGGACCGAGCAATCAGCCCCAGCATTTT	CSASRGPSNQPQHF	TRBJ1-5	.	once	TRBV20-1
TGTGCCAGTAGTTACGAAAGCTCCTACAATGAGCAGTTCTTC	CASSYESSYNEQFF	TRBJ2-1	.	.	TRBV19
TGTGCCAGCAGTTTTCCCCAACTAGTATCGGGGCATACGCAGTATTTT	CASSFPQLVSGHTQYF	TRBJ2-3	.	.	TRBV6-2/TRBV6-3
TGTGCCATCAGTGGGACGGGACAGGGGGCCTACGAGCAGTACTTC	CAISGTGQGAYEQYF	TRBJ2-7	TRBD1	.	TRBV10-3
TGTGCCTGGAGTCTTCTATCAGACAGGGGCAATCAGCCCCAGCATTTT	CAWSLLSDRGNQPQHF	TRBJ1-5	TRBD1	.	TRBV30
TGTGCCAGCAGCCAAGGCGGGGGAGGCCCGAACAATGAGCAGTTCTTC	CASSQGGGGPNNEQFF	TRBJ2-1	TRBD2	.	TRBV4-2
TGTGCCAGCAGCCCACACTCCCCCTCATCAGGAAGGCAGCAGTACTTC	CASSPHSPSSGRQQYF	TRBJ2-7	.	.	TRBV7-9
TGTGCCAGTAGTCTTGGACAGGGGAACACCGGGGAGCTGTTTTTT	CASSLGQGNTGELFF	TRBJ2-2	TRBD1	.	TRBV19
TGCGCCAGCAGCGTACAGGGTTTACGGGCAGATACGCAGTATTTT	CASSVQGLRADTQYF	TRBJ2-3	.	.	TRBV5-1
TGTGCCAGCAGCACTGGGACAGGGGCCTACGAGCAGTACTTC	CASSTGTGAYEQYF	TRBJ2-7	TRBD1	.	TRBV5-8
TGCGCCAGCAGCCAAGATCCCACAGGGGGCGTTTTGGAGACCCAGTACTTC	CASSQDPTGGVLETQYF	TRBJ2-5	TRBD1	.	TRBV4-1
TGTGCCAGCAGCGTAGCTGGCCGGGAGCCCTCTGGAAACACCATATATTTT	CASSVAGREPSGNTIYF	TRBJ1-3	.	.	TRBV9
TGTGCCAGCAGCATGGCCCGCGGGGATACGCAGTATTTT	CASSMARGDTQYF	TRBJ2-3	.	once	TRBV5-8
TGTGCTGTTCGGCGGGGGGAGTCCTACGAGCAGTACTTC	CAVRRGESYEQYF	TRBJ2-7	TRBD2	.	TRBV6-5
TGCGCCAGCAGCCCCACGGGCTGGGGGGGCACTGAAGCTTTCTTT	CASSPTGWGGTEAFF	TRBJ1-1	.	.	TRBV4-3
TGCAGCGTTGGGTCCCCGACAGGACCTCAACGGACAGATACGCAGTATTTT	CSVGSPTGPQRTDTQYF	TRBJ2-3	.	.	TRBV29-1
TGTGCCAGCAGCTCCGACTCTGGAAACACCATATATTTT	CASSSDSGNTIYF	TRBJ1-3	.	.	TRBV9
TGTGCCAGCAGCTTACTTGGGAACACTGAAGCTTTCTTT	CASSLLGNTEAFF	TRBJ1-1	.	once	TRBV7-3
TGTGCCAGCAGTTTGCCGTACAGGGGGAACACTGAAGCTTTCTTT	CASSLPYRGNTEAFF	TRBJ1-1	TRBD1	.	TRBV28
TGCGCCAGCATCCCAAGTCCAGGGTTTTGGGACACCGGGGAGCTGTTTTTT	CASIPSPGFWDTGELFF	TRBJ2-2	.	.	TRBV5-1
TGTGCCACCAGCGGGCCGGGACAGGGGAATCAGCCCCAGCATTTT	CATSGPGQGNQPQHF	TRBJ1-5	TRBD1	few	TRBV15
TGTGCCAGCAGCCCCCCCGACGGTAGGACTGGCTACACCTTC	CASSPPDGRTGYTF	TRBJ1-2	.	.	TRBV7-2
TGCGCCAGCAGTCAATCCCCCTCGCAAAGGGTGGGGACTGAAGCTTTCTTT	CASSQSPSQRVGTEAFF	TRBJ1-1	.	.	TRBV23-1
TGTGCCAGCAGTCCCTCCGGCCGTTTACCCACAGATACGCAGTATTTT	CASSPSGRLPTDTQYF	TRBJ2-3	.	.	TRBV28
TGTGCCAGCTCACCAGCGGAGTGGCGGGGGAAAAACATTCAGTACTTC	CASSPAEWRGKNIQYF	TRBJ2-4	TRBD2	.	TRBV18
TGTGCCAGTAGTATACTACAGGGGAGCATGTACACTGAAGCTTTCTTT	CASSILQGSMYTEAFF	TRBJ1-1	TRBD1	.	TRBV19
TGTGCCATCGTATCTGCCACGCAGGGAGAATTAAGTGGCTACACCTTC	CAIVSATQGELSGYTF	TRBJ1-2	.	.	TRBV10-3
TGTGCCAGCAGTTTGACCCGGGACCCAGCCCGGCCCCAGCATTTT	CASSLTRDPARPQHF	TRBJ1-5	.	many	TRBV6-2/TRBV6-3
TGTGCCAGCAGCCAAGATCCAGGGGGGGTAAACGAGCAGTACTTC	CASSQDPGGVNEQYF	TRBJ2-7	.	.	TRBV3-1/TRBV3-2
TGTGCCAGCAGCTTAGATCTTGAGACCCAGTACTTC	CASSLDLETQYF	TRBJ2-5	.	.	TRBV11-2
TGTGCCAGCAGCCCCTTCCTAGGGACAGGGGGCCTCGACGAGCAGTACTTC	CASSPFLGTGGLDEQYF	TRBJ2-7	TRBD1	.	TRBV14
TGTGCCAGCAGCTTATGTTTCACACCTTGGGATTGCAATCAGCCCCAGCATTTT	CASSLCFTPWDCNQPQHF	TRBJ1-5	.	.	TRBV11-2
TGTGCCAGCAGCCGGACAGGGGTTAATGGCTACACCTTC	CASSRTGVNGYTF	TRBJ1-2	TRBD1	.	TRBV3-1/TRBV3-2
TGTGCCAGCAGCTTAGCGTCAGAATTCTATGGCTACACCTTC	CASSLASEFYGYTF	TRBJ1-2	.	.	TRBV7-9
TGCAGTGCGACAGGGTTTGGCTACACCTTC	CSATGFGYTF	TRBJ1-2	TRBD1	.	TRBV20-1
TGTGCCAGCAGTTTCCCCCTCCGACTAGCTAGCTCCTACGAGCAGTACTTC	CASSFPLRLASSYEQYF	TRBJ2-7	TRBD2	.	TRBV28
TGTGCCAGCAGTTTAGATTTAGTGGGGCGCACTGAAGCTTTCTTT	CASSLDLVGRTEAFF	TRBJ1-1	.	.	TRBV28
TGTGCCAGCAGCCGAGCACAGGGGACGAACACTGAAGCTTTCTTT	CASSRAQGTNTEAFF	TRBJ1-1	TRBD1	.	TRBV3-1/TRBV3-2
TGTGCCAGCAGCTTAATGGACGTAGGGAACACTGAAGCTTTCTTT	CASSLMDVGNTEAFF	TRBJ1-1	.	.	TRBV7-3
TGTGCCAGCAGCTTGCGGGCGGGAGAGACCCAGTACTTC	CASSLRAGETQYF	TRBJ2-5	.	.	TRBV5-4
TGTGCCAGCTCGCGCCTCAACAGGGGGCAAGGAACTAATGAAAAACTGTTTTTT	CASSRLNRGQGTNEKLFF	TRBJ1-4	TRBD1	.	TRBV27
TGTGCCAGCAGCTTAGCAGGGATTAACGAGCAGTACTTC	CASSLAGINEQYF	TRBJ2-7	.	few	TRBV7-3
TGCGCCAGCAGTGGCCCGACCCCAACCCACTCTGAAGCTTTCTTT	CASSGPTPTHSEAFF	TRBJ1-1	.	.	TRBV10-1
TGTGCCACACGGGGGGCGCTATCCTACGAGCAGTACTTC	CATRGALSYEQYF	TRBJ2-7	.	.	TRBV19
TGTGCCAGCAGCGAAGGACAGGGGAAGGCTTTCTTT	CASSEGQGKAFF	TRBJ1-1	TRBD1	.	TRBV9
TGTGCCACCAGTGATTCTGGTCGCTCGGGCGAAGGCTACACCTTC	CATSDSGRSGEGYTF	TRBJ1-2	.	.	TRBV24-1
TGTGCCACCAGCAGAGGAGGTACGGACTTAATTTCACCCCTCCACTTT	CATSRGGTDLISPLHF	TRBJ1-6	.	.	TRBV15
TGCGCCAGCAGCCCCCCTCGCACCATGGGGGAGGAAAAACTGTTTTTT	CASSPPRTMGEEKLFF	TRBJ1-4	.	.	TRBV5-1
TGTGCCAGCAGAAAGGGTGTTAATAATTCACCCCTCCACTTT	CASRKGVNNSPLHF	TRBJ1-6	.	few	TRBV7-9